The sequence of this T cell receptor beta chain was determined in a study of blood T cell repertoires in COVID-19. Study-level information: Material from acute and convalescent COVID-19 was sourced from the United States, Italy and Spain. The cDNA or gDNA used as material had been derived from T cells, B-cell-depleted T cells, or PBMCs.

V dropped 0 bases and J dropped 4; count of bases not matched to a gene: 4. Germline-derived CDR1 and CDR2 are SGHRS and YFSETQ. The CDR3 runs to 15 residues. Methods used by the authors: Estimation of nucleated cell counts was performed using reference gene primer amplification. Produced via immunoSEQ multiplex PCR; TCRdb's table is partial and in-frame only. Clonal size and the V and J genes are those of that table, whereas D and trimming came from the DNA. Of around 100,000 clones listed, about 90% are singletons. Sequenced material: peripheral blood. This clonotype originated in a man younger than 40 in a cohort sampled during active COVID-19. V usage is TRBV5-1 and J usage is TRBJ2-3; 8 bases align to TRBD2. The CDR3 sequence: CASSLAPGGADTQYF. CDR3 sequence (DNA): TGCGCCAGCAGCTTGGCCCCCGGGGGGGCAGATACGCAGTATTTT.